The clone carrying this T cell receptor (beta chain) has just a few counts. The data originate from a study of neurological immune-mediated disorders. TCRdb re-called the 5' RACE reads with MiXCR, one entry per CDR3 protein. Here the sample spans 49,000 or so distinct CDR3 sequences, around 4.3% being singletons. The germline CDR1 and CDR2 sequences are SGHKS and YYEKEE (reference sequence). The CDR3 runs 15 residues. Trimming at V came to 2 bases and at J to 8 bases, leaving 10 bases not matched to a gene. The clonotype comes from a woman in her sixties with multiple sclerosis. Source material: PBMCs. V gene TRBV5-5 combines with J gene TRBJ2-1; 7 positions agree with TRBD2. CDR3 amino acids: CASSFQAGSVDEQFF. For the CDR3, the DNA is TGTGCCAGCAGCTTCCAAGCGGGAAGCGTCGATGAGCAGTTCTTC.